This T cell receptor (beta chain) originates from a study of response to subunit inactivated influenza vaccine (dated 2018 in TCRdb). With regard to the full study: To follow how T cells responded to a trivalent subunit inactivated influenza vaccine, the researchers relied on deep quantitative profiling of the T cell receptor repertoire. The paper as a whole reports these results and caveats: The authors suggested that each seasonal influenza vaccination may recruit only a limited number of new T cells.

CDR1 SGHRS and CDR2 YFSETQ are derived from the germline V gene. Taken from cysteine to phenylalanine, the CDR3 has 16 residues. Only the CDR3 region is kept as DNA, spanning 48 bases read in frame from base 1. V is shortened by 0 bases, J by 1 base, and the region joining them spans 8 bases. Only a few counts were recorded for this clonotype. What antigen it recognizes has not been identified. No base quality information exists; no much larger clone differs at one position. Library preparation employed RT-PCR. These reads were obtained on an Illumina HiSeq 2500. TCRdb trimmed the raw reads at Q25, called clones with MiXCR and kept productive beta chains. Here each entry gathers all rows of one CDR3 protein and keeps the most common genes and DNA. The sample includes roughly 500,000 distinct CDR3 sequences, with approximately 20% observed a single time. Clones ranked in the top ten supply 2.5% to 3% of the sample.

These records were also assigned to another study, of T cells expressing NK-cell markers. Drawing on the second study: 5'RACE template switching, by which a universal primer site and unique molecular identifiers were added, was used to make TCR beta cDNA libraries. In sorted CD3+CD56+NKG2C+, CD3+CD56+NKG2C- and CD3+CD56-NKG2C+ T-cell subsets from eight donors, TCR beta-chain repertoires were profiled. Seven of the eight sequenced donors were HCMV-seropositive and one was HCMV-seronegative. To restrict sorting to alphabetaTCR-expressing T cells, an anti-gammadeltaTCR antibody was added in several experiments. For about 6 donors, the dominant CD3+CD56+NKG2C+ clonotypes were among the top 10 CD8+ clonotypes and accounted for roughly 1.0-8% of CD8+ T cells. Those dominant clonotypes were again the most abundant among CD3+CD56-NKG2C+ cells in a few donors, at roughly 25-65%. Whether the expanded NKG2C-expressing T cell clones were specific for HCMV antigens was left unclear. The study sequenced eight donors, all healthy volunteers chosen at random: three men and five women. HCMV serostatus was determined by detecting HCMV-specific IgG in serum with a commercial ELISA kit. Ficoll density gradient centrifugation was used to isolate peripheral blood mononuclear cells from blood. CD4+ and CD8+ T cells were isolated from PBMC by magnetic immunoseparation with Miltenyi isolation kits. Synthesis of cDNA was primed from the TCR beta constant segment and was followed by two consecutive PCR amplification steps. The libraries were sequenced on Illumina HiSeq 2000/2500, MiSeq or NextSeq, producing 2 x 150 bp reads. MIGEC handled demultiplexing of the reads and grouping by UMI, while MiTCR was used to assemble and quantify clonotypes. To exclude erroneous sequences, only TCR cDNA sequences supported by at least two reads were retained. The tcR package was used for downstream repertoire analysis, and clonotypes were matched across fractions by CDR3 nucleotide sequence plus V segment. Antigen specificity was annotated against VDJdb with VDJmatch, allowing one amino acid substitution in CDR3.

The chain is assembled from TRBV5-1 and TRBJ2-6, with no confidently assigned D gene. This material consisted of CD4+ T cells sorted from PBMCs, taken 12 days after vaccination. This receptor was identified in a man aged 50 to 59 who received an inactivated influenza vaccine. Donor details come from another sample of the same person, matched by shared clones. The CDR3 protein sequence reads: CASSLGSASGANVLTF. The DNA sequence is TGCGCCAGCAGCTTGGGTTCAGCTTCTGGGGCCAACGTCCTGACTTTC.